This paragraph reports one T cell receptor beta chain. The same CDR3 is also encoded by other DNA sequences in this sample. These data originate in a study of blood T cell repertoires in COVID-19. About the study: Both acute and convalescent COVID-19 samples were obtained from the United States, Italy and Spain. From T cells, B-cell-depleted T cells, or PBMCs came the material, which was cDNA or gDNA.

As processed by the authors: Amplification from reference gene primers served as the basis for estimated nucleated cell counts. Repertoires were generated with immunoSEQ multiplex PCR, while TCRdb's copy carries only in-frame clones and drops some. Clone size and the V and J calls come from that table; the DNA yielded D and trimming. The sample lists over 100,000 clones; around 81% were seen once. The clonotype originates from an older woman with active or convalescent COVID-19. Sequencing input: peripheral blood.

The CDR3 loop reads CASSPGFSGNTIYF. DNA of the CDR3: TGTGCCAGCAGCCCAGGGTTCTCTGGAAACACCATATATTTT. The J gene is TRBJ1-3, the V gene TRBV6-5, with a possible D match to TRBD1 (5 bases). The ends were cut back, 6 bases at V and 0 bases at J, with 9 bases in the middle. Germline V gene lookup returns CDR1 MNHEY and CDR2 SVGAGI. The CDR3 spans 14 residues.